This T cell receptor beta chain was recovered during a study of blood T cell repertoires in COVID-19. Study summary: Both acute and convalescent COVID-19 samples were obtained from the United States, Italy and Spain. Sources were T cells, B-cell-depleted T cells, or PBMCs; the material itself was cDNA or gDNA.

In the original workflow: Scientists estimated how many nucleated cells there were by amplifying reference gene primers. Data came from immunoSEQ multiplex PCR; TCRdb stores just in-frame clones and leaves some out. That table supplies the V and J calls and clone size; D and trimming were determined from the DNA. This table holds about 200,000 clones, approximately 84% found once. The germline gives CDR1 SEHNR, CDR2 FQNEAQ (reference sequence). V dropped 1 base and J dropped 4 bases, with 8 bases sitting between them. CDR3 size: 14 residues. The sample was peripheral blood. The genes are TRBV7-9 and TRBJ2-1, with D possibly matching TRBD1 (6 bases). This receptor was taken from a man aged 35-49 years with active or convalescent COVID-19. The CDR3 region has the DNA TGTGCCAGCAGCTTAGAAGGGGGATACAATGAGCAGTTCTTC. It specifies CASSLEGGYNEQFF.